These T cell receptor beta chains were read from a single sample in a study of PD-L1 blockade in urothelial cancer. Only in-frame clones appear in the TCRdb table, and some are missing; sequencing was by immunoSEQ multiplex PCR. The table shows 84,000 or so clones, with approximately 81% occurring only once. The sample consisted of PBMCs, taken around atezolizumab (anti-PD-L1) treatment. These receptors were taken from a man aged 55 to 69 with urothelial cancer. The CDR3 runs from the conserved cysteine through the conserved F or W. D genes are given only for firm matches. Size is stated for part of the rows, as once, few or many counts, or as a class when the clone is expanded.

>13|TRBV25-1|-|TRBJ2-7|-
CASSAQGRYEQYF
TGTGCCAGCAGTGCGCAGGGTCGTTACGAGCAGTACTTC
>14|TRBV5-1|once|TRBJ1-4|-
CASSLTATNEKLFF
TGCGCCAGCAGCTTAACAGCAACTAATGAAAAACTGTTTTTT
>15|TRBV6-4|once|TRBJ2-3|TRBD1
CASSDGQGGTDTQYF
TGTGCCAGCAGTGACGGACAGGGAGGCACAGATACGCAGTATTTT
>14|TRBV6-5|-|TRBJ2-1|-
CASTNRESRNEQFF
TGTGCCAGCACAAACCGGGAAAGTAGAAATGAGCAGTTCTTC
>16|TRBV5-1|-|TRBJ2-1|TRBD1
CASSALRTGSYNEQFF
TGCGCCAGCAGTGCACTACGGACAGGCTCCTACAATGAGCAGTTCTTC
>15|TRBV7-3|-|TRBJ2-1|TRBD2
CASSLSGGPIDEQFF
TGTGCCAGCAGCTTATCGGGGGGGCCGATCGATGAGCAGTTCTTC
>17|TRBV19|-|TRBJ1-6|-
CASSIVFSTGRDSPLHF
TGTGCCAGTAGTATAGTTTTTTCAACAGGCCGCGATTCACCCCTCCACTTT
>15|TRBV4-2|once|TRBJ2-7|TRBD2
CASSLSDGGAYEQYF
TGTGCCAGCAGCCTGTCGGATGGGGGGGCCTACGAGCAGTACTTC
>18|TRBV11-2|-|TRBJ2-1|-
CASSLDSGAVGSYNEQFF
TGTGCCAGCAGCTTAGACTCGGGAGCCGTCGGGTCCTACAATGAGCAGTTCTTC
>15|TRBV6-5|-|TRBJ1-1|TRBD1
CASSYDRAGMTEAFF
TGTGCCAGCAGTTACGACAGGGCTGGGATGACTGAAGCTTTCTTT
>15|TRBV9|-|TRBJ2-7|-
CASSLGGSGSYEQYF
TGTGCCAGCAGCCTCGGAGGGTCCGGGAGCTACGAGCAGTACTTC
>16|TRBV7-2|once|TRBJ2-1|TRBD2
CASSPIGLAGINEQFF
TGTGCCAGCAGCCCAATAGGACTAGCGGGAATCAATGAGCAGTTCTTC
>16|TRBV5-1|-|TRBJ2-3|TRBD1
CASSLRTGKRTDTQYF
TGCGCCAGCAGCTTGCGGACAGGGAAGCGCACAGATACGCAGTATTTT